This T cell receptor (beta chain) was found in a study of cytomegalovirus exposure and HLA in healthy donors. Study-wide results and caveats: Most TCR beta V segments were productive about 87% or about 30% of the time in an earlier analysis. Information on immune exposure was restricted to one variable (CMV serostatus). Generally TCR sequences proved uncommon, though certain public TCRs appeared in numerous donors. A later analysis linked a missense variant in DCLRE1C to the trimming of TCR beta V and J genes.

Primers: 60 Vbeta forward and 13 Jbeta reverse. Profiling relied on immunoSEQ multiplex PCR, and the TCRdb table lists in-frame clones only, not all of them. The sample yields about 140,000 clones, around four fifths seen once. This CDR3 has 14 amino acids. Trimming removed 4 bases from V and 0 bases from J; junction bases left unmatched: 3. CDR1 and CDR2 (germline): SNHLY, FYNNEI. Comments on this clone: Its antigen is undetermined.

Sequencing used PBMCs. The sequence was collected from a young man in good health and CMV-seronegative. V gene TRBV2 combines with J gene TRBJ2-7; TRBD1 matches at 7 bases. CDR3 coding DNA: TGTGCCAGCAGTGCCGGGACAGTCTCCTACGAGCAGTACTTC. Protein product: CASSAGTVSYEQYF.